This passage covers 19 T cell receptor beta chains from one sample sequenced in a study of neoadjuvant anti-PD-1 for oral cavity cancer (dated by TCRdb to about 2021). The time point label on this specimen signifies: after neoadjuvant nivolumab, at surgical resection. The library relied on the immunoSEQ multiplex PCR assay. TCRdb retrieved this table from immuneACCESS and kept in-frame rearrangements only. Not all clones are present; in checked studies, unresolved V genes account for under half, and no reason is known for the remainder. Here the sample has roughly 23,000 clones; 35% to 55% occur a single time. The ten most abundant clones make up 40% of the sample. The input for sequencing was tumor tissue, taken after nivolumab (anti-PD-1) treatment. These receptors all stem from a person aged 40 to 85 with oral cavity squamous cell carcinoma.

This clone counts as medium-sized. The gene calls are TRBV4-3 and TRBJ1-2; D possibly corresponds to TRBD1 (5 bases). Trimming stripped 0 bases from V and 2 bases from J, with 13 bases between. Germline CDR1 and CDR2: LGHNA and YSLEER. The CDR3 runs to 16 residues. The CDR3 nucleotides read TGCGCCAGCAGCCAAGATGTTGGGCAGGGAAACTATGGCTACACCTTC. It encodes CASSQDVGQGNYGYTF.

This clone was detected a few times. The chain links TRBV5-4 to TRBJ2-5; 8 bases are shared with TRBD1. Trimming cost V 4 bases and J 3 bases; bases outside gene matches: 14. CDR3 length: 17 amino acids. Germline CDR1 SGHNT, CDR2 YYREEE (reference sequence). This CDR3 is CASSPRRGGQGKETQYF. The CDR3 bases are TGTGCCAGCAGCCCTCGGAGGGGTGGACAGGGAAAAGAGACCCAGTACTTC. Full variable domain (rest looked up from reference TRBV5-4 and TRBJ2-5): ETGVTQSPTHLIKTRGQQVTLRCSSQSGHNTVSWYQQALGQGPQFIFQYYREEENGRGNFPPRFSGLQFPNYSSELNVNALELDDSALYLCASSPRRGGQGKETQYFGPGTRLLVL.

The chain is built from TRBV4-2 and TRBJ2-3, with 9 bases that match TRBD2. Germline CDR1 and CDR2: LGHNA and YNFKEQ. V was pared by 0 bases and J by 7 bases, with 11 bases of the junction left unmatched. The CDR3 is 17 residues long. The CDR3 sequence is CASSQELGRGGPNTQYF. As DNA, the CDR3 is TGTGCCAGCAGCCAAGAATTGGGGCGGGGGGGCCCAAATACGCAGTATTTT.

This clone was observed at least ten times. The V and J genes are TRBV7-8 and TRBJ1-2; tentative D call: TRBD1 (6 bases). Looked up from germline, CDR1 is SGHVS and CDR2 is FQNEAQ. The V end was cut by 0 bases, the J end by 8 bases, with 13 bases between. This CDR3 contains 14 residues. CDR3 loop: CASSLAPGARGYTF. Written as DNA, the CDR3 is TGTGCCAGCAGCTTAGCTCCGGGGGCGAGGGGCTACACCTTC.

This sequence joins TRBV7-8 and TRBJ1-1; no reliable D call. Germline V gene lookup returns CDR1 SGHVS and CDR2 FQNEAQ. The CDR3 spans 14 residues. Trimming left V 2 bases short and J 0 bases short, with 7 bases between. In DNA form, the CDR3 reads TGTGCCAGCAGCTTATCGACGGTGAACACTGAAGCTTTCTTT. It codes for CASSLSTVNTEAFF.

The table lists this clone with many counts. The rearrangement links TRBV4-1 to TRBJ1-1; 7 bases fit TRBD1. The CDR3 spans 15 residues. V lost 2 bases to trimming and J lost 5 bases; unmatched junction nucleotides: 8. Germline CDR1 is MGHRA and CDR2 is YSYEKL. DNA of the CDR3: TGCGCCAGCAGCCAACAGACAGGGTGGGGTACTGAAGCTTTCTTT. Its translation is CASSQQTGWGTEAFF.

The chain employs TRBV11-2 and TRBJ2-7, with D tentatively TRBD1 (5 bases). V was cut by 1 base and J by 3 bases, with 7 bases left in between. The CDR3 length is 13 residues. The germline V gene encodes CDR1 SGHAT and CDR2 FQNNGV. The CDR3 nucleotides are TGTGCCAGCAGCTTAGGGACAAACTACGAGCAGTACTTC. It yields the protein CASSLGTNYEQYF.

The CDR3 protein is CASSSTREGGYGYTF. The CDR3, as DNA: TGTGCCAGCAGCTCTACCAGGGAAGGTGGCTATGGCTACACCTTC. The chain employs TRBV5-4 and TRBJ1-2, with D maybe TRBD1 (5 bases). The CDR3 consists of 15 residues. V shed 3 bases and J shed 4 bases, with 16 bases lying between them. Germline V gene lookup returns CDR1 SGHNT and CDR2 YYREEE (reference sequence).

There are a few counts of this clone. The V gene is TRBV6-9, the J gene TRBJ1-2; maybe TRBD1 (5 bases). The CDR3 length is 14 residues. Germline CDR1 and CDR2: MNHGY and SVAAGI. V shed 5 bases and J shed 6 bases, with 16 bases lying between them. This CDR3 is CASSEWAGRDGYTF. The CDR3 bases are TGTGCCAGCAGTGAATGGGCAGGGAGAGATGGCTACACCTTC.

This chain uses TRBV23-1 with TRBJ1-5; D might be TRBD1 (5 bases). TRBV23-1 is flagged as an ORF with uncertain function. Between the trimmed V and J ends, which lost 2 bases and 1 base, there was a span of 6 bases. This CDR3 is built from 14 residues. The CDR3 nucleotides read TGCGCCAGCAGTCAACGGGACAGCAATCAGCCCCAGCATTTT. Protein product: CASSQRDSNQPQHF.

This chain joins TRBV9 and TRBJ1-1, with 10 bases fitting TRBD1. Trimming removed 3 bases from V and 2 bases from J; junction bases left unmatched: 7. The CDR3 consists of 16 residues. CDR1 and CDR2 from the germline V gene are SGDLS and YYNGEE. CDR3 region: CASSASTGGSNTEAFF. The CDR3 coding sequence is TGTGCCAGCAGCGCATCGACAGGGGGCTCTAACACTGAAGCTTTCTTT.

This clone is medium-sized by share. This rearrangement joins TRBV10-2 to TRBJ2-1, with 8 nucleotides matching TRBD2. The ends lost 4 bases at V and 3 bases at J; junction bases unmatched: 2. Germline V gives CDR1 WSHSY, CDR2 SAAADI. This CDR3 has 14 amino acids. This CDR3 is CASSAGGDYNEQFF. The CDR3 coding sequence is TGCGCCAGCAGTGCGGGGGGGGACTACAATGAGCAGTTCTTC.

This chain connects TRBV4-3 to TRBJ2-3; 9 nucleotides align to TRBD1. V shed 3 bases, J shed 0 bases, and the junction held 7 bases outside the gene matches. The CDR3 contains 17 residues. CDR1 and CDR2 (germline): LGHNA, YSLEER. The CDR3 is CASSHASGTGSTDTQYF. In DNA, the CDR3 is TGCGCCAGCAGCCACGCTTCCGGGACAGGGAGCACAGATACGCAGTATTTT.

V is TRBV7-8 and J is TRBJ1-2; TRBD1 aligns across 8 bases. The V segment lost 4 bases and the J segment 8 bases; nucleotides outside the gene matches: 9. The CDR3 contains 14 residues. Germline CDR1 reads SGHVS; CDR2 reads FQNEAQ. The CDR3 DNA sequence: TGTGCCAGCAGCTCGTCCGACAGGGGCCGGGGCTACACCTTC. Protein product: CASSSSDRGRGYTF.

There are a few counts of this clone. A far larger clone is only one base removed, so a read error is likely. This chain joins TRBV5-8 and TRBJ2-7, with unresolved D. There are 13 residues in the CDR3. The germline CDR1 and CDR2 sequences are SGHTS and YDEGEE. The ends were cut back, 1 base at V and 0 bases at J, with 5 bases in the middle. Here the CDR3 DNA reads TGTGCCAGCAGCTTGTCCAGCTCCTACGAGCAGTACTTC. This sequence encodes CASSLSSSYEQYF.

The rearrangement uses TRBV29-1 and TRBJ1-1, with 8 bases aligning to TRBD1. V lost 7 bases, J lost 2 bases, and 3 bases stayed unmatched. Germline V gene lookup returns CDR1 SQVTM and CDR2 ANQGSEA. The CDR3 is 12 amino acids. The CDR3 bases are TGCAGCGCTGGACAGGGAAACACTGAAGCTTTCTTT. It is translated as CSAGQGNTEAFF. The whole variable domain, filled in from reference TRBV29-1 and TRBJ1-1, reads SAVISQKPSRDICQRGTSLTIQCQVDSQVTMMFWYRQQPGQSLTLIATANQGSEATYESGFVIDKFPISRPNLTFSTLTVSNMSPEDSSIYLCSAGQGNTEAFFGQGTRLTVV.

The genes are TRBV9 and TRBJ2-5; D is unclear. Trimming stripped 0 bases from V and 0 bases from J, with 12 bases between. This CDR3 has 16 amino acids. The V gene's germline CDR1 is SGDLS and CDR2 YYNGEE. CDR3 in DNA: TGTGCCAGCAGCGTAGGGTTGCTTTCGGACCAAGAGACCCAGTACTTC. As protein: CASSVGLLSDQETQYF.

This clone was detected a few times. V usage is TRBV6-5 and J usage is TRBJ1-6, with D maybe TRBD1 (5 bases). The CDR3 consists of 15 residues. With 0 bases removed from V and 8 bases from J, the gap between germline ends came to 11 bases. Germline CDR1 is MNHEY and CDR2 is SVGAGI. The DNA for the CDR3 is TGTGCCAGCAGTTACTCCGGGGGAATCGATTCACCCCTCCACTTT. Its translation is CASSYSGGIDSPLHF.

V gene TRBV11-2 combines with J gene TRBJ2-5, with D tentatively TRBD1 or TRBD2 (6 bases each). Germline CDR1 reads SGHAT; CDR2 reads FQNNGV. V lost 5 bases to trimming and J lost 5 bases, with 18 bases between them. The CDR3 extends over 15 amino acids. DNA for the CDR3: TGTGCCAGCAGCATAGGGCCGGGGGCAGGGGAGACCCAGTACTTC. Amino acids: CASSIGPGAGETQYF.